This TCR beta chain was identified in a study of cytomegalovirus exposure and HLA in healthy donors. Across the study: Inside one of the first data releases sat about 85 million unique TCRs taken from HLA-typed donors.

Amplification used 60 Vbeta primers and 13 Jbeta primers. In the original analysis: A later analysis counted approximately 88 million unique TCR beta chains, some 11 million shared. Generated by immunoSEQ multiplex PCR, the TCRdb table keeps only in-frame clones and is missing some. That table supplies the V and J calls and clone size; D and trimming were determined from the DNA. The repertoire has about 200,000 clones, approximately 79% of them found once; the top ten carry approximately 1.8%. The study, taken as a whole, reports: Altogether, 170 or so TCR beta chains were recorded as cytomegalovirus-associated.

Details on this clone: Its antigen remains unidentified.

Per germline, CDR1 LGHNA and CDR2 YSLEER. J gave up 4 bases and V 5 bases, and 10 bases lay outside the gene matches. The CDR3 runs 15 residues. V and J are TRBV4-3 and TRBJ1-1; 7 bases match TRBD1. This sequence was found in a male donor in good health and CMV-seronegative. The sample taken for sequencing was PBMCs. The CDR3 here is CASSYTGEGVTEAFF. CDR3 DNA sequence: TGCGCCAGCAGCTACACAGGGGAAGGGGTCACTGAAGCTTTCTTT.